One T cell receptor beta chain is described in this entry. Its antigen is currently unknown. This entry belongs to a study of cytomegalovirus exposure and HLA in healthy donors. The study, taken as a whole, reports: In an earlier analysis, most TCR beta V segments were productive about 87% or about 30% of the time.

The PCR contained 60 Vbeta and 13 Jbeta primers. Generated by immunoSEQ multiplex PCR, the TCRdb table keeps only in-frame clones and is missing some. The table shows over 150,000 clones, with more than 65% occurring only once. The sample taken for sequencing was PBMCs. This TCR derives from a girl aged 10 to 17 in good health and CMV-seropositive.

This CDR3 is CASSPRVTNEKLFF. The DNA of the CDR3 is TGTGCCAGCAGCCCCAGGGTAACTAATGAAAAACTGTTTTTT. The gene calls are TRBV11-2 and TRBJ1-4, with D tentatively TRBD1 (5 bases). V was trimmed by 5 bases and J by 1 base, leaving 8 bases between them. Germline values: CDR1 SGHAT, CDR2 FQNNGV. The CDR3 is 14 amino acids.